Each of the 17 T cell receptor beta chains below was sequenced from the same sample in a study of post-analysis software for immune sequencing data. Presence of unique molecular identifiers characterized the TCR beta cDNA libraries. TCRdb processed the PCR reads anew with MiXCR; each CDR3 protein has one entry. The sample consists of fewer than 550,000 distinct CDR3 sequences, approximately 34% of them appearing once. Points from the study as a whole: Compared with controls, patients had more of about 5 TRBV segments, including TRBV5-6, TRBV5-1 and TRBV20-1.

These receptors lack a known antigen. The sequenced sample was blood. These TCRs come from a girl under 18 with multiple sclerosis.

As regards this clonotype: The junction and the germline gene differ at one end; a read error may be behind it. The rearrangement links TRBV20-1 to TRBJ1-6, with D tentatively TRBD1 (5 bases). CDR1 DFQATT and CDR2 SNEGSKA come from the germline V gene (reference sequence). The CDR3 consists of 15 residues. CDR3 in DNA: TGCAGTGCTAGAGCTATCCAGGGCCAGAATTCACCCCCCCACTTT. Translated: CSARAIQGQNSPPHF.

Comments on this clonotype: The junction departs from germline at one end; a sequencing error may be responsible. This chain links TRBV12-3 or TRBV12-4 with TRBJ1-4; D perhaps matches TRBD1 (5 bases). The CDR3 has 15 amino acids. In DNA, the CDR3 is TGTGCCAGCAGTTTAATCGGAGGGAGAGGGGAAAAACGGTTTTTT. Translation: CASSLIGGRGEKRFF.

This clonotype was seen more than once but under ten times. The rearrangement joins TRBV6-5 to TRBJ1-4; 7 bases are a match to TRBD1. V dropped 1 base and J dropped 5; count of bases not matched to a gene: 10. CDR3 length: 17 residues. Looked up from germline, CDR1 is MNHEY and CDR2 is SVGAGI. The CDR3 region has the DNA TGTGCCAGCAGTTACTTCTTACCCGGGACAGCGAATGAAAAACTGTTTTTT. It specifies CASSYFLPGTANEKLFF.

The chain recombines TRBV15 with TRBJ1-1; no reliable D call. This CDR3 comprises 14 residues. The germline V gene encodes CDR1 LNHNV and CDR2 YYDKDF (reference sequence). Trimming cost V 4 bases and J 5 bases, with 14 bases left between them. CDR3 sequence (DNA): TGTGCCACCAGCATCCAATCCCTGGCGACTGAAGCTTTCTTT. Amino acid sequence: CATSIQSLATEAFF.

This clonotype came up a few times. V gene TRBV29-1 combines with J gene TRBJ2-1; possibly TRBD2 for D (5 bases). The CDR3 loop spans 13 amino acids. Deletions cut 2 bases from V and 7 bases from J, with 12 bases between. Germline V CDR1 and CDR2: SQVTM, ANQGSEA. CDR3 residues: CSVEPLDLNEQFF. CDR3 bases: TGCAGCGTTGAACCCCTGGACTTGAATGAGCAGTTCTTC.

The genes are TRBV2 and TRBJ1-1; a possible D gene is TRBD1 (5 bases). CDR1 is SNHLY and CDR2 is FYNNEI in the germline V gene. CDR3 length: 13 residues. The V and J ends lost 6 bases and 5 bases respectively, with 13 bases between them. CDR3: CASRGQPGTEAFF. The CDR3 nucleotides are TGTGCCAGCAGGGGGCAGCCGGGAACTGAAGCTTTCTTT.

The chain links TRBV10-3 to TRBJ2-3; 7 bases are shared with TRBD2. The CDR3 spans 15 residues. With 3 bases clipped from V and 0 bases from J, the junction kept 3 bases outside the gene matches. Germline CDR1 ENHRY, CDR2 SYGVKD. The CDR3 DNA sequence: TGTGCCATCAGTGACCTGACTAGCAGCACAGATACGCAGTATTTT. Its protein is CAISDLTSSTDTQYF.

The chain employs TRBV20-1 and TRBJ1-1; 7 bases agree with TRBD1. The V and J ends lost 7 bases and 4 bases, in that order; junction bases with no gene match: 9. Germline values: CDR1 DFQATT, CDR2 SNEGSKA (reference sequence). The CDR3 sequence is 13 residues long. In DNA, the CDR3 is TGCAGTGTGAGGGGGCAGGGTAGCACTGAAGCTTTCTTT. This translates into CSVRGQGSTEAFF.

This chain joins TRBV7-8 and TRBJ2-5; 9 bases align to TRBD1. Germline-derived CDR1 and CDR2 are SGHVS and FQNEAQ. CDR3 size: 19 residues. The ends lost 5 bases at V and 2 bases at J; junction bases unmatched: 18. The chain's CDR3 is CASSGRTGGARGSQETQYF. The CDR3 nucleotides read TGTGCCAGCAGCGGCAGAACAGGGGGCGCTAGGGGCTCTCAAGAGACCCAGTACTTC.

The genes are TRBV27 and TRBJ1-4; the D gene is possibly TRBD1 (6 bases). Per germline, CDR1 MNHEY and CDR2 SMNVEV (reference sequence). V was trimmed by 6 bases and J by 3 bases, leaving 14 bases between them. This CDR3 has 15 amino acids. The CDR3 DNA reads as TGTGCCAGCAGCAAATGGACAGTTGCTAATGAAAAACTGTTTTTT. Protein: CASSKWTVANEKLFF. Drawing the rest from reference TRBV27 and TRBJ1-4, the complete variable domain is EAQVTQNPRYLITVTGKKLTVTCSQNMNHEYMSWYRQDPGLGLRQIYYSMNVEVTDKGDVPEGYKVSRKEKRNFPLILESPSPNQTSLYFCASSKWTVANEKLFFGSGTQLSVL.

This rearrangement joins TRBV3-1 to TRBJ2-1; 11 bases fit TRBD2. Germline loops: CDR1 LGHDT, CDR2 YNNKEL (reference sequence). The J segment lost 1 base and the V segment lost 0 bases, leaving 11 bases of the junction unmatched. The length of the CDR3 is 20 residues. The CDR3 coding sequence is TGTGCCAGCAGCCAAGATAGCCCACTAGCGGGGGAATTATCCTACAATGAGCAGTTCTTC. This codes for CASSQDSPLAGELSYNEQFF.

The rearrangement joins TRBV13 to TRBJ2-1; D perhaps matches TRBD2 (7 bases). Between the trimmed V and J ends, which lost 5 bases and 5 bases, there was a span of 16 bases. This CDR3 comprises 15 residues. In germline, CDR1 is PRHDT, CDR2 FYEKMQ (reference sequence). The CDR3 is CASSEWGGPHNEQFF. Written as DNA, the CDR3 is TGTGCCAGCAGCGAGTGGGGGGGCCCCCACAATGAGCAGTTCTTC.

This clonotype has more than one count but fewer than ten. V is TRBV19 and J is TRBJ2-1; the D is unclear. In germline, CDR1 is LNHDA, CDR2 SQIVND (reference sequence). The CDR3 is 11 residues long. V lost 9 bases and J 7 bases, leaving 10 bases between the germline ends. Here the CDR3 DNA reads TGTGCCAGCAACATCAGGAATGAGCAGTTCTTC. Protein: CASNIRNEQFF.

This clonotype has more than one count but fewer than ten. The chain is built from TRBV3-1 and TRBJ2-3; D ambiguous. The CDR3 is 16 amino acids. Between the trimmed V and J ends, which lost 0 bases and 1 base, there was a span of 11 bases. Germline V gives CDR1 LGHDT, CDR2 YNNKEL (reference sequence). The CDR3 region is CASSQDRALRTDTQYF. CDR3 in DNA: TGTGCCAGCAGCCAAGACCGGGCCCTGCGCACAGATACGCAGTATTTT.

This clonotype was seen a few times. The chain couples TRBV9 to TRBJ2-3, with 8 bases fitting TRBD1. V lost 1 base and J lost 6; bases outside the gene matches: 7. CDR1 and CDR2 (germline): SGDLS, YYNGEE. CDR3 size: 15 residues. The CDR3 nucleotides read TGTGCCAGCAGCGTATCAGGACAGGGAGGCGATACGCAGTATTTT. It specifies CASSVSGQGGDTQYF.

This clonotype was observed a handful of times. The genes are TRBV27 and TRBJ1-2; D is uncertain. Germline V gene lookup returns CDR1 MNHEY and CDR2 SMNVEV (reference sequence). This CDR3 contains 15 residues. V lost 6 bases and J 3 bases, leaving 17 bases between the germline ends. The CDR3 nucleotides read TGTGCCAGCAGAAACAGCTTAAACTTATACTATGGCTACACCTTC. Amino acids: CASRNSLNLYYGYTF.

This clonotype was seen a few times. The chain recombines TRBV5-1 with TRBJ2-3; 8 nucleotides match TRBD1. Germline CDR1 SGHRS, CDR2 YFSETQ. The CDR3 length is 15 residues. V gave up 0 bases and J gave up 2 bases; unmatched junction bases: 2. CDR3 sequence: CASSLETGDTDTQYF. The CDR3 DNA follows: TGCGCCAGCAGCTTGGAGACAGGGGACACAGATACGCAGTATTTT.